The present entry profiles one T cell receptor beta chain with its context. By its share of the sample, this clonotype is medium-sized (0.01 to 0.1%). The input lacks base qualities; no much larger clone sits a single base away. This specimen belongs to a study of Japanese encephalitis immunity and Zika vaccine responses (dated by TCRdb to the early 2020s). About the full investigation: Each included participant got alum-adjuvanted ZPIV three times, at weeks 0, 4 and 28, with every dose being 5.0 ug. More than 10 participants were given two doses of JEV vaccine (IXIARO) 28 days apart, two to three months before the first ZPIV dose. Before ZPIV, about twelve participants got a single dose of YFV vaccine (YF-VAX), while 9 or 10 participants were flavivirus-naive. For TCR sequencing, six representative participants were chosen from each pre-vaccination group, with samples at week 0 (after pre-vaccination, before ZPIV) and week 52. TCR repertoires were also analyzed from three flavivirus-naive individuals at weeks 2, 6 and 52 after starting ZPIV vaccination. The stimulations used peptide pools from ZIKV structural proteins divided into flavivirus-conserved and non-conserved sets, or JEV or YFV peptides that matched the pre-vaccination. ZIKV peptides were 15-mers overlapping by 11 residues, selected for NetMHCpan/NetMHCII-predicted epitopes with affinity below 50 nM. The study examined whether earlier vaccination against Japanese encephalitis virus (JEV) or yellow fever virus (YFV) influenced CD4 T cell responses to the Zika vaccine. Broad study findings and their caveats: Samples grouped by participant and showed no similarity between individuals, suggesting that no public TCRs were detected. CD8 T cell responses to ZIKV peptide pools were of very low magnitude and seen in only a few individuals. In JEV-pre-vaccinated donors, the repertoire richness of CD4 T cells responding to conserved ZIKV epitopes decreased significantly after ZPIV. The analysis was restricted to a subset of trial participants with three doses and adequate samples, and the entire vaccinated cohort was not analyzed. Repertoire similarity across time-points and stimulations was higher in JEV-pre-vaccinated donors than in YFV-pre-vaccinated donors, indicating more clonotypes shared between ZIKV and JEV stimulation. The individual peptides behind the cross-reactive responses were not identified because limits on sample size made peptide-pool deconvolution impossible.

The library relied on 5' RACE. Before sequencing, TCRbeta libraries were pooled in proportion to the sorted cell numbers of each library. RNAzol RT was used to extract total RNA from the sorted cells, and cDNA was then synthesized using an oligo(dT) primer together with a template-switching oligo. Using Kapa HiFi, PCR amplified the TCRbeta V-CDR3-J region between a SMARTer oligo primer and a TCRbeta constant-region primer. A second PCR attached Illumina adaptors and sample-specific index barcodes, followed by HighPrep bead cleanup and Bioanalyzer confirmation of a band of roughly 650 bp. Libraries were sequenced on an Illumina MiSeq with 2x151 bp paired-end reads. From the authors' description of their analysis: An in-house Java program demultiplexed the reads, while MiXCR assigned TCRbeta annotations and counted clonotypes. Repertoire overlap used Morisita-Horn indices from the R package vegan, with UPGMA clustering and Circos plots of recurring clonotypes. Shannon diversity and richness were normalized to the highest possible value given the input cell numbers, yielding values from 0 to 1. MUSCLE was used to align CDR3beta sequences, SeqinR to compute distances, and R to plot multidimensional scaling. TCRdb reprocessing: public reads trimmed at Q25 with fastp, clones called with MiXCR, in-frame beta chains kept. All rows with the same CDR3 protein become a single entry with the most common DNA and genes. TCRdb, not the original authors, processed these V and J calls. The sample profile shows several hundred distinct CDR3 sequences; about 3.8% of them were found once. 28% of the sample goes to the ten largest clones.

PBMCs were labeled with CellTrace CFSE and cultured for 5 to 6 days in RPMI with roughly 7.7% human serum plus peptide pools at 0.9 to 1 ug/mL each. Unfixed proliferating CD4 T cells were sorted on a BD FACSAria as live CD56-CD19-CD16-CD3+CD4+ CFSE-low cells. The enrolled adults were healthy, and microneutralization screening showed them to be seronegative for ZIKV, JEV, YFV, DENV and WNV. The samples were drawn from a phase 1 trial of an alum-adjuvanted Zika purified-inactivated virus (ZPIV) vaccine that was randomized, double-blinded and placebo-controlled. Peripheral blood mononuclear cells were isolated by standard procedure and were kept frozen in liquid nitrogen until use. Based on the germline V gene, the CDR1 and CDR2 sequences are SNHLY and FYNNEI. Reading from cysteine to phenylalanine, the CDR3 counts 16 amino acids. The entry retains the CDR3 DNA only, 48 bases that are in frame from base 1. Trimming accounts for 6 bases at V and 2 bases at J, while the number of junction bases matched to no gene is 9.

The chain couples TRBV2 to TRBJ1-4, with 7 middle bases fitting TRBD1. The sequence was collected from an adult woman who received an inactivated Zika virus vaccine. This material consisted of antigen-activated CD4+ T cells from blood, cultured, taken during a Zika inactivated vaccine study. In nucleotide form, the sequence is TGTGCCAGCAGATCAAAGAGGGGACAGACTAATGAAAAACTGTTTTTT. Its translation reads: CASRSKRGQTNEKLFF.